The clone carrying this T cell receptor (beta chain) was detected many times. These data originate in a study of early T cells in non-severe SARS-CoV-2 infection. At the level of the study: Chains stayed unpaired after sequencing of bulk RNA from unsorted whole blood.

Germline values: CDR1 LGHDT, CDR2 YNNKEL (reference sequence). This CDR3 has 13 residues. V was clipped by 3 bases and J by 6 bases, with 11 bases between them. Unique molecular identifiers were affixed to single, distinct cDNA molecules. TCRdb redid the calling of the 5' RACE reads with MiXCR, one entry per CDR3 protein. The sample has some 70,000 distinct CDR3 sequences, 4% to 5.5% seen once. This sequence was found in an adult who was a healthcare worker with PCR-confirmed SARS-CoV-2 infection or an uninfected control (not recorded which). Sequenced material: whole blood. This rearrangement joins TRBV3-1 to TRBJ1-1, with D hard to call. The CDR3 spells CASSQGIDPEAFF. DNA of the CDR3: TGTGCCAGCAGCCAGGGAATAGATCCTGAAGCTTTCTTT.